The sequence of this T cell receptor beta chain was determined in a study of CD8 T cells in Susac syndrome. The RNA input was about 0.45 to 1 ug, and it was reverse transcribed with random hexamers. The CDR3 of TCR beta was amplified by immunoSEQ multiplex PCR across 54 Vbeta and 13 Jbeta. TCRdb analysed the immunoSEQ multiplex PCR reads with MiXCR anew, one entry per CDR3 protein. The sample contains about 160,000 distinct CDR3 sequences, 80% to 95% of which appear only once. The authors sequenced TCR beta from blood CD8+ and CD4+ T cells. TEMRA cells were enriched by FACS, while CD8+ and CD4+ T cells were obtained through a negative isolation that was performed magnetically. Overall study results and limits: As the study acknowledged, the number of individuals in its TCR sequencing and HLA analysis was relatively small.

CDR3 length: 14 amino acids. With 7 bases removed from V and 3 bases from J, the gap between germline ends came to 16 bases. Note on this clonotype: Its antigen remains unidentified.

This receptor was identified in a human donor in good health. The chain carries TRBV23-1 and TRBJ2-7, with D uncertain. TRBV23-1 is noted as an ORF with a role that remains uncertain. Specimen: CD4+ T cells from PBMCs. The chain's CDR3 is CASIPQGAFYEQYF. The CDR3 DNA reads as TGCGCCAGCATCCCCCAAGGAGCCTTCTACGAGCAGTACTTC.